The 6 T cell receptor beta chains reported below all come from one sample, sequenced in a study of Ad26.COV2.S vaccination and SARS-CoV-2 variants. Treatment described: some 20 received Ad26.COV2.S at low or high dose, single or two shots; 5 received placebo; per-sample allocation not given. Sampling was done on day 63 after the first vaccine or placebo injection. Data came from immunoSEQ multiplex PCR; TCRdb stores just in-frame clones and leaves some out. The profile shows over 200,000 clones, approximately 87% of them singletons. The starting material was peripheral blood, obtained in a trial of Ad26.COV2.S vaccine versus placebo. The receptors stem from a person aged 18-65 years who received the Ad26.COV2.S COVID-19 vaccine or a placebo.

CDR3 bases: TGTGCCTGGAATAGTCGGACTAGCGGGAGAGATACGCAGTATTTT. Encoded protein: CAWNSRTSGRDTQYF. The chain is built from TRBV30 and TRBJ2-3; 13 bases match TRBD2. The CDR3 loop spans 15 amino acids. Germline trimming cut 4 bases from V and 5 bases from J; bases unmatched to any gene: 6. Germline CDR1 and CDR2: GTSNPN and SVGIG (reference sequence).

The gene calls are TRBV5-8 and TRBJ2-1; 8 bases are shared with TRBD1. This CDR3 is 15 amino acids long. The germline V gene has CDR1 SGHTS and CDR2 YDEGEE. Trimming removed 0 bases from V and 4 bases from J; junction bases left unmatched: 3. The CDR3 is CASSLGTGIYNEQFF. The CDR3 DNA follows: TGTGCCAGCAGCTTGGGGACAGGGATTTACAATGAGCAGTTCTTC.

The chain joins TRBV5-1 to TRBJ2-7; D gene unclear. This CDR3 is 11 amino acids long. From germline, CDR1 is SGHRS and CDR2 YFSETQ. Trimming took 5 bases from V and 2 from J, leaving 5 bases between them. The CDR3 DNA reads TGCGCCAGCAGTTCCCCCTACGAGCAGTACTTC. Amino acids: CASSSPYEQYF.

Note on this clone: An end of the junction differs from the germline gene, which may be a read error. V is TRBV7-7 and J is TRBJ2-5; 7 bases agree with TRBD1. Germline CDR1 SSHAT, CDR2 FNYEAQ (reference sequence). There are 14 residues in the CDR3. CDR3 region: CASSPTGEGETQYF. For the CDR3, the DNA is TGTGCTAGCAGCCCAACAGGGGAAGGAGAGACCCAGTACTTC.

Points on this clone: Other nucleotide sequences from this sample produce the same CDR3. The genes are TRBV6-1 and TRBJ2-7, with no clear D. In germline, CDR1 is MNHNS, CDR2 SASEGT. CDR3 length: 13 amino acids. The germline V and J ends were trimmed by 1 base and 6 bases, with 10 bases remaining between them. In DNA, the CDR3 is TGTGCCAGCAGTGAAGGTGGGATTGGCGAGCAGTACTTC. This codes for CASSEGGIGEQYF.

The chain uses TRBV3-1 (or the pseudogene TRBV3-2) and TRBJ2-3; TRBD2 aligns across 7 bases. With 7 bases clipped from V and 1 base from J, the junction kept 11 bases outside the gene matches. The germline V gene has CDR1 LGHDT and CDR2 YNNKEL (reference sequence). This CDR3 region has 16 residues. In DNA, the CDR3 is TGTGCCAGCACCACCAGGGAGGGTTTCGGCACAGATACGCAGTATTTT. This sequence encodes CASTTREGFGTDTQYF.